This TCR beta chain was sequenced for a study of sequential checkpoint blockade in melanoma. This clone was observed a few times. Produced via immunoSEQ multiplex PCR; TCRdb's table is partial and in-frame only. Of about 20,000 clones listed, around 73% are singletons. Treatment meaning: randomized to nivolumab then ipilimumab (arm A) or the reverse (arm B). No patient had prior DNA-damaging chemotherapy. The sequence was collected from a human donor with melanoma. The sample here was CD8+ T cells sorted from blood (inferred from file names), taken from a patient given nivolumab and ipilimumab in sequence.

CDR3: CASSQGLAGAYEQYF. The CDR3 coding sequence is TGCGCCAGCAGCCAGGGACTAGCGGGAGCCTACGAGCAGTACTTC. The chain recombines TRBV4-3 with TRBJ2-7; TRBD2 matches at 14 bases. V was clipped by 3 bases and J by 2 bases; unmatched bases: 0. CDR3 length: 15 amino acids. Germline assignment: CDR1 LGHNA and CDR2 YSLEER.